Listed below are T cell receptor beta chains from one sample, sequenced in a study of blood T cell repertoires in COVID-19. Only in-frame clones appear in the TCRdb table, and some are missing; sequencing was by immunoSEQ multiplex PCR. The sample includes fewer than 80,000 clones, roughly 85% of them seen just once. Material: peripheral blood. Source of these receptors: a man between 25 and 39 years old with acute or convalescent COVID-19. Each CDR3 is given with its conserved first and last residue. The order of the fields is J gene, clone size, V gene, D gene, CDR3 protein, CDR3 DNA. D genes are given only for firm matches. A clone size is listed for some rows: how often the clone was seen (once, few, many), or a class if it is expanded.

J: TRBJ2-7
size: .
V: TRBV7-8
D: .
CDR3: CASSNTGTGSYEQYF
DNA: TGTGCCAGCAGCAACACCGGGACTGGCTCCTACGAGCAGTACTTC

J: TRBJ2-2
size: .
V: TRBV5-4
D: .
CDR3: CASSLGSRVANTGELFF
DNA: TGTGCCAGCAGCTTGGGCTCGCGGGTAGCGAACACCGGGGAGCTGTTTTTT

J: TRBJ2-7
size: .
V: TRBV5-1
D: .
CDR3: CASSLVVLQGSGEQYF
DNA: TGCGCCAGCAGCTTGGTTGTGTTGCAGGGCTCGGGTGAGCAGTACTTC

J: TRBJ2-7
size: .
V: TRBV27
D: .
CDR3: CASSLSADYEQYF
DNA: TGTGCCAGCAGTTTATCGGCGGACTACGAGCAGTACTTC

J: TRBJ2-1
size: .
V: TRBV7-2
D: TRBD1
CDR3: CASSYAGTGGNEQFF
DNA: TGTGCCAGCAGCTATGCCGGGACAGGGGGCAATGAGCAGTTCTTC

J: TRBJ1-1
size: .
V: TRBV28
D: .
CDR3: CASSLSLGRGAFF
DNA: TGTGCCAGCAGTTTATCCCTAGGGAGGGGGGCTTTCTTT

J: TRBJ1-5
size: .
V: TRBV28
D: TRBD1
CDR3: CASRTGGNQPQHF
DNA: TGTGCCAGCAGGACAGGGGGCAATCAGCCCCAGCATTTT

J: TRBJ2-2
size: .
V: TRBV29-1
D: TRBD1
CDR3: CSVVAGQVTGELFF
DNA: TGCAGCGTTGTGGCGGGACAGGTTACCGGGGAGCTGTTTTTT

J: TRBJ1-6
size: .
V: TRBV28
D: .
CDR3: CASRLTGSSYNSPLHF
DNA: TGTGCCAGCAGACTTACAGGGAGCTCCTATAATTCACCCCTCCACTTT

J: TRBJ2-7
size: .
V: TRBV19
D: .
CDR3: CASSIRMGHEQYF
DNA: TGTGCCAGTAGTATAAGAATGGGGCACGAGCAGTACTTC

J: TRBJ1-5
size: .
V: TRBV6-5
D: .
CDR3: CASSSPNQPQHF
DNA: TGTGCCAGCAGTTCCCCGAATCAGCCCCAGCATTTT

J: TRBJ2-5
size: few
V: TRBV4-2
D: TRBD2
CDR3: CASSQDRAGFFKTQYF
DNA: TGTGCCAGCAGCCAAGACCGAGCGGGGTTCTTTAAGACCCAGTACTTC

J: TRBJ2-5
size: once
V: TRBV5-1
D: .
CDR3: CASSFDWQKETQYF
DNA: TGCGCCAGCAGCTTTGACTGGCAGAAAGAGACCCAGTACTTC

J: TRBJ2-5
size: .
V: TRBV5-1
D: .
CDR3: CASSMDRAGGLQTQYF
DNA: TGCGCCAGCAGCATGGACAGGGCGGGAGGTTTACAGACCCAGTACTTC

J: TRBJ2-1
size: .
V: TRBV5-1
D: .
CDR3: CASSLDFHNEQFF
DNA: TGCGCCAGCAGCTTGGACTTTCACAATGAGCAGTTCTTC

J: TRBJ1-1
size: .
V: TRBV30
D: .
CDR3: CAWSVTGKDTEAFF
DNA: TGTGCCTGGAGTGTCACAGGGAAGGACACTGAAGCTTTCTTT

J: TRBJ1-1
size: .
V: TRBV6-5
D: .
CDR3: CASSYRQNTEAFF
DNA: TGTGCCAGCAGTTACCGACAGAACACTGAAGCTTTCTTT

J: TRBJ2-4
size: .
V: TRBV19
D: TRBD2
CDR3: CASSIGLAGARVAKNIQYF
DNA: TGTGCCAGTAGTATTGGTTTAGCGGGAGCTCGGGTGGCCAAAAACATTCAGTACTTC

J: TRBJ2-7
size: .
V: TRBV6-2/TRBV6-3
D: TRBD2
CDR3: CASSYPETSGNYEQYF
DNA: TGTGCCAGCAGTTACCCGGAGACTAGCGGGAACTACGAGCAGTACTTC

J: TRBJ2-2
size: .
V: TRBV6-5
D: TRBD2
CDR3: CASSYSPGGLGELFF
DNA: TGTGCCAGCAGTTACTCTCCGGGAGGTCTTGGGGAGCTGTTTTTT

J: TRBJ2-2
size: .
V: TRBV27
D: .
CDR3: CASSWTANTGELFF
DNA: TGTGCCAGCAGTTGGACAGCGAACACCGGGGAGCTGTTTTTT

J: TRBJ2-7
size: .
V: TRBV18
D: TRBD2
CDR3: CASSPGLAGSDEQYF
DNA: TGTGCCAGCTCACCGGGACTAGCGGGAAGCGACGAGCAGTACTTC

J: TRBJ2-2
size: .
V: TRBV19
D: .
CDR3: CASSIRGDWNTGELFF
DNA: TGTGCCAGTAGTATTCGGGGAGATTGGAACACCGGGGAGCTGTTTTTT

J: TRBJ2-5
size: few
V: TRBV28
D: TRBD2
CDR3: CASSFVGEGSGVETQYF
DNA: TGTGCCAGCAGTTTTGTGGGGGAGGGTAGCGGAGTGGAGACCCAGTACTTC

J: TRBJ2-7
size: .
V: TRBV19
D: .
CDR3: CASSINLIRRDEQYF
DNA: TGTGCCAGTAGTATAAACCTGATCCGCCGGGACGAGCAGTACTTC

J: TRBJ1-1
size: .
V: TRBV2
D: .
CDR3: CASRYRGNTEAFF
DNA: TGTGCCAGCAGGTACCGAGGGAACACTGAAGCTTTCTTT

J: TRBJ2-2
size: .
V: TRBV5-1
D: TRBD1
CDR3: CASSRYRGEELFF
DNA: TGCGCCAGCAGCCGATACAGGGGCGAGGAGCTGTTTTTT

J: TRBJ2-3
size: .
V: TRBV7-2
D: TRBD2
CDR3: CASSLRREGAQYF
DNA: TGTGCCAGCAGCTTACGCCGGGAGGGAGCGCAGTATTTT

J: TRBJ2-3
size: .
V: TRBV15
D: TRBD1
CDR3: CATSFGQGRTDTQYF
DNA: TGTGCCACCAGCTTCGGACAGGGGCGGACGGATACGCAGTATTTT

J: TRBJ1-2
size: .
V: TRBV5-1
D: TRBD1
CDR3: CASSSSRTGRFGYTF
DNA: TGCGCCAGCAGCTCCAGTCGGACAGGCCGCTTTGGCTACACCTTC

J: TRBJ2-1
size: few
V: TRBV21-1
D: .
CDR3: CASSKKAEAEQFF
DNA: TGTGCCAGCAGCAAAAAGGCGGAGGCTGAGCAGTTCTTC

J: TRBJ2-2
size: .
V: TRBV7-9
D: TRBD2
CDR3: CASSPGTSNGELFF
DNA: TGTGCCAGCAGCCCCGGGACTAGCAACGGGGAGCTGTTTTTT

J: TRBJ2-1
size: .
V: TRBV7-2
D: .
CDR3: CASTPMWASSYNEQFF
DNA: TGTGCCAGCACCCCAATGTGGGCGAGCTCCTACAATGAGCAGTTCTTC

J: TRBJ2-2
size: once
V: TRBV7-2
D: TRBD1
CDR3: CATRQGRTGELFF
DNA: TGTGCCACCCGACAGGGGCGGACCGGGGAGCTGTTTTTT

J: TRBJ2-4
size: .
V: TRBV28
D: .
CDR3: CASSLSGQNIQYF
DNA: TGTGCCAGCAGTTTATCCGGACAGAACATTCAGTACTTC

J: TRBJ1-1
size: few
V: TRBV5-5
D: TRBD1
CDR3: CASRSGQANTEAFF
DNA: TGTGCCAGCAGATCGGGACAGGCGAACACTGAAGCTTTCTTT

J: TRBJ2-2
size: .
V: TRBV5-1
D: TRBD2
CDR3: CASSRTSGYTGELFF
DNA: TGCGCCAGCAGCCGGACTAGCGGGTACACCGGGGAGCTGTTTTTT

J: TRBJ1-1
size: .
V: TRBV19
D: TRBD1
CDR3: CASSMGTDMNTEAFF
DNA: TGTGCCAGTAGTATGGGGACAGACATGAACACTGAAGCTTTCTTT

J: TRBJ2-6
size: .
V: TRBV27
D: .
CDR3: CASKGVTGANVLTF
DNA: TGTGCCAGCAAAGGGGTAACCGGGGCCAACGTCCTGACTTTC

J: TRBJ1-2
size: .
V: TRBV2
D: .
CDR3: CARFGGAYGYTF
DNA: TGTGCCAGGTTTGGGGGCGCCTATGGCTACACCTTC

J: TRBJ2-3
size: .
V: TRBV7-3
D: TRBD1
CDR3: CASSSKGQAATDTQYF
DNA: TGTGCCAGCAGCTCTAAGGGACAGGCCGCCACAGATACGCAGTATTTT

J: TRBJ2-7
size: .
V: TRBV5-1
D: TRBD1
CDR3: CASSLSTGTGPSEQYF
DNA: TGCGCCAGCAGCTTGTCAACCGGGACAGGGCCCTCCGAGCAGTACTTC

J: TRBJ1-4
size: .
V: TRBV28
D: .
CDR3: CASSLFSSNEKLFF
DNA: TGTGCCAGCAGTTTATTTAGTAGTAATGAAAAACTGTTTTTT

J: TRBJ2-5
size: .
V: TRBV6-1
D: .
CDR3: CASSESGTLRWETQYF
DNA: TGTGCCAGCAGTGAATCCGGGACTCTCCGTTGGGAGACCCAGTACTTC

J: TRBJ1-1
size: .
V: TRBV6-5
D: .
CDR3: CASSYYQGPNTEAFF
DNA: TGTGCCAGCAGTTACTATCAGGGGCCGAACACTGAAGCTTTCTTT

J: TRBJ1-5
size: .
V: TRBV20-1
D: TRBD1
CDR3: CSAPDRGAQHF
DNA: TGCAGTGCTCCAGACAGGGGGGCCCAGCATTTT

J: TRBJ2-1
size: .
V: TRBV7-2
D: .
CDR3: CASSLRVFGTRRNEQFF
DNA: TGTGCCAGCAGCTTAAGGGTTTTTGGGACTCGTAGAAATGAGCAGTTCTTC

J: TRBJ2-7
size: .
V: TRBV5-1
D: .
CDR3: CASSLAPDSYEQYF
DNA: TGCGCCAGCAGCTTGGCCCCAGACTCCTACGAGCAGTACTTC

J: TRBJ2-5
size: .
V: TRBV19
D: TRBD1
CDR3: CASSPGQGAKTQYF
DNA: TGTGCCAGTAGCCCGGGACAGGGGGCGAAGACCCAGTACTTC